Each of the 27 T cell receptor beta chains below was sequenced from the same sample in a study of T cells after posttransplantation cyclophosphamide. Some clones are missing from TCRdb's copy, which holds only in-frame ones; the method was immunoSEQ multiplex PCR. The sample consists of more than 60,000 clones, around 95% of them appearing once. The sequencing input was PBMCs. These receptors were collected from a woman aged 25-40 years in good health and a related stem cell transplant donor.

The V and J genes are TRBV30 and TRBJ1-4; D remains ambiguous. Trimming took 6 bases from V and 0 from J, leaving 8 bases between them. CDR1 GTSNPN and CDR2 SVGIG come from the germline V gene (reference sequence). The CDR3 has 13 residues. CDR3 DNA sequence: TGTGCCTGTAACTTAGCAACTAATGAAAAACTGTTTTTT. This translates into CACNLATNEKLFF.

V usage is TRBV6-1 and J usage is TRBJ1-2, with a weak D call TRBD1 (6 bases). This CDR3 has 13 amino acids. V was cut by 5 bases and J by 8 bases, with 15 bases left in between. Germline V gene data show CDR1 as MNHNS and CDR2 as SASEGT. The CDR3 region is CASSTTGFRGYTF. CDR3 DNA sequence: TGTGCCAGCAGTACGACAGGTTTTAGGGGCTACACCTTC.

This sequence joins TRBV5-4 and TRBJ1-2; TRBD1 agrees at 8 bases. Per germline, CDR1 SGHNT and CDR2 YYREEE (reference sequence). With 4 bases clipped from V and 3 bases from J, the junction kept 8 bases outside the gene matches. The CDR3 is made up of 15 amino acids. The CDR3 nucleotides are TGTGCCAGCAGCATGAACAAGGACAGGGACTATGGCTACACCTTC. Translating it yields CASSMNKDRDYGYTF.

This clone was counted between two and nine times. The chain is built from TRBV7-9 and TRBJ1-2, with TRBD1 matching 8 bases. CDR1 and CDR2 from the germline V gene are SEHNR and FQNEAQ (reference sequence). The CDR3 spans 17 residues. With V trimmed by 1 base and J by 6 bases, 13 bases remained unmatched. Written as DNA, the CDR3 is TGTGCCAGCAGCTTAGGGGGCAGGGGGCAAGGTTCGGATGGCTACACCTTC. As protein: CASSLGGRGQGSDGYTF.

CDR3 amino acids: CASSHPGQGGYEQFF. CDR3 nucleotide sequence: TGCGCCAGCAGCCACCCGGGACAGGGGGGCTATGAGCAGTTCTTC. This sequence joins TRBV4-3 and TRBJ2-1; 11 bases fit TRBD1. Germline V gives CDR1 LGHNA, CDR2 YSLEER. After removal of 3 bases from V and 8 bases from J, the junction contained 6 bases not matched to a gene. This CDR3 is 15 amino acids long.

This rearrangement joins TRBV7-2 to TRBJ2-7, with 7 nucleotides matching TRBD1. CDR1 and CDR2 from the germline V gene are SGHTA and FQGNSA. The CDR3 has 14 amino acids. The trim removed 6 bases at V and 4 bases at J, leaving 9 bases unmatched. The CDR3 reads CASSKTGTAYEQYF. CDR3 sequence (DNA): TGTGCCAGCAGTAAAACCGGGACAGCTTACGAGCAGTACTTC.

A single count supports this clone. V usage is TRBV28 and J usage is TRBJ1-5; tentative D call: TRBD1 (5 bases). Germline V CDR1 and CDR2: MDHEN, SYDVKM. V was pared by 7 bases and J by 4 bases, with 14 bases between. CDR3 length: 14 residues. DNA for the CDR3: TGTGCCAGCACCACCGGGACCGCTAATCAGCCCCAGCATTTT. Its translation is CASTTGTANQPQHF.

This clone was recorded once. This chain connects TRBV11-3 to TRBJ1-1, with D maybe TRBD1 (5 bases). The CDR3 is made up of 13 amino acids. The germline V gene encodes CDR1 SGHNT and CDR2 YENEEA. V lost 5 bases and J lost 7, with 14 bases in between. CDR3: CASSPRAGSEAFF. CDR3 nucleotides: TGTGCCAGCAGCCCCAGGGCCGGGAGTGAAGCTTTCTTT.

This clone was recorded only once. The CDR3 sequence is CASSAGDVAPGTQYF. CDR3 nucleotide sequence: TGTGCCAGCAGCGCAGGGGACGTCGCGCCAGGTACGCAGTATTTT. The chain joins TRBV2 to TRBJ2-3, with TRBD1 as a possible D gene (6 bases). The V end was cut by 6 bases, the J end by 8 bases, with 21 bases between. Germline V gene data show CDR1 as SNHLY and CDR2 as FYNNEI. The CDR3 loop spans 15 amino acids.

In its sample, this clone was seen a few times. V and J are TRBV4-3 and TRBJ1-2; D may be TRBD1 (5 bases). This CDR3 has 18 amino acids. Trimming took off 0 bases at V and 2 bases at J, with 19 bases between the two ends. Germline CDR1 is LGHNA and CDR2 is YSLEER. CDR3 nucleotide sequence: TGCGCCAGCAGCCAAGATTGGATCCCAGGGTACATGAACTATGGCTACACCTTC. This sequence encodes CASSQDWIPGYMNYGYTF.

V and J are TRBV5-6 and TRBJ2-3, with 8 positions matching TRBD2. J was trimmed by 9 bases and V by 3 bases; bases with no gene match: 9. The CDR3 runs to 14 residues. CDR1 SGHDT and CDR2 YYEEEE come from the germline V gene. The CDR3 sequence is CASSSAGAGGTQYF. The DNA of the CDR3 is TGTGCCAGCAGCTCAGCGGGGGCTGGGGGGACGCAGTATTTT.

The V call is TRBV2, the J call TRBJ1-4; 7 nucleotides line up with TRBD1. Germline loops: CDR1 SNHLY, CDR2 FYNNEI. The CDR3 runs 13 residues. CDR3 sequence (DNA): TGTGGGACAGGCGATGCAACTAATGAAAAACTGTTTTTT. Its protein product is CGTGDATNEKLFF.

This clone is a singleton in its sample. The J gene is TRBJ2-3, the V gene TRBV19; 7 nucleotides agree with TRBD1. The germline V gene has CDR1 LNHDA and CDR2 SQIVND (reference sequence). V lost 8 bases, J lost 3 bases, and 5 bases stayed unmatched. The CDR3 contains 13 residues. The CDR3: CASGSTGTDTQYF. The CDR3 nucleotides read TGTGCCAGTGGATCGACAGGGACAGATACGCAGTATTTT.

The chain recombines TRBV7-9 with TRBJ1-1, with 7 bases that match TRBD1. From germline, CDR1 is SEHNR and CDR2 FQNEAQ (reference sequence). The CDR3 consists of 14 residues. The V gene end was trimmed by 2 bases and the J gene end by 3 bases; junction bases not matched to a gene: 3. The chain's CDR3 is CASSLTTGDTEAFF. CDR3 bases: TGTGCCAGCAGCTTAACCACAGGGGACACTGAAGCTTTCTTT.

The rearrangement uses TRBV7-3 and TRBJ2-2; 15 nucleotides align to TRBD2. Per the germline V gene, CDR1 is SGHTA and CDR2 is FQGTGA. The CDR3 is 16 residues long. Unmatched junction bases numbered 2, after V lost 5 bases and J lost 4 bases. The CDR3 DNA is TGTGCCAGCAGCCTGGGACTAGCGGGGGGCACCGGGGAGCTGTTTTTT. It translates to CASSLGLAGGTGELFF.

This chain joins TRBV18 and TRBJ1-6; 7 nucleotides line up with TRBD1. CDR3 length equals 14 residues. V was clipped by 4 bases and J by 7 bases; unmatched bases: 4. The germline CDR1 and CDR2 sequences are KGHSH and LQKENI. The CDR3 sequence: CASSRDSANSPLHF. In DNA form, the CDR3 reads TGTGCCAGCTCACGGGACAGCGCCAATTCACCCCTCCACTTT.

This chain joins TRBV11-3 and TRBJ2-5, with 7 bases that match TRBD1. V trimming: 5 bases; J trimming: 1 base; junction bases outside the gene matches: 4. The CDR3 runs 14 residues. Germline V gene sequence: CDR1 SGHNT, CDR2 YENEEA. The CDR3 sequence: CASSTRDSQETQYF. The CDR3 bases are TGTGCCAGCAGCACCCGGGACAGCCAAGAGACCCAGTACTTC.

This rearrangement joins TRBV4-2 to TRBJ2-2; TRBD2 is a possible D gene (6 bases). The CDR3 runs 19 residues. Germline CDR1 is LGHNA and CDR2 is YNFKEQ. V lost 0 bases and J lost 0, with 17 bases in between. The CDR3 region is CASSQDPEGRGSNTGELFF. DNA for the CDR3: TGTGCCAGCAGCCAAGACCCGGAGGGGCGGGGATCGAACACCGGGGAGCTGTTTTTT.

The CDR3 protein is CASSLWGVGGFPYEQYF. DNA of the CDR3: TGTGCCAGCAGCTTGTGGGGGGTCGGGGGGTTCCCCTACGAGCAGTACTTC. This sequence joins TRBV5-6 and TRBJ2-7; 7 bases fit TRBD2. CDR1 is SGHDT, CDR2 YYEEEE, per germline. V gave up 1 base and J gave up 2 bases; unmatched junction bases: 12. This CDR3 contains 17 residues.

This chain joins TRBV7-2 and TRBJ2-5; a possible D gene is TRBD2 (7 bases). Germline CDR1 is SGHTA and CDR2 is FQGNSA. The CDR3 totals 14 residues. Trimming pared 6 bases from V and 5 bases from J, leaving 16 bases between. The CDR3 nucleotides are TGTGCCAGCAGTTTCCTCCGGGGGGCGGAGACCCAGTACTTC. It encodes CASSFLRGAETQYF.

CDR3 DNA sequence: TGTGCCAGCTCACCAAACTTCAGGGTGCTGGGCACAGATACGCAGTATTTT. Protein sequence: CASSPNFRVLGTDTQYF. The rearrangement joins TRBV18 to TRBJ2-3, with a weak D call TRBD1 (5 bases). V lost 2 bases to trimming and J lost 1 base, with 16 bases between them. Per germline, CDR1 KGHSH and CDR2 LQKENI. This CDR3 region has 17 residues.

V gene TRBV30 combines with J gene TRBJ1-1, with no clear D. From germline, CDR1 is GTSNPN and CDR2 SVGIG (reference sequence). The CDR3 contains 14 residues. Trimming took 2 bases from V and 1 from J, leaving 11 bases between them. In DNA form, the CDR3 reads TGTGCCTGGAGTATTAGTTTTGGGAACACTGAAGCTTTCTTT. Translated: CAWSISFGNTEAFF.

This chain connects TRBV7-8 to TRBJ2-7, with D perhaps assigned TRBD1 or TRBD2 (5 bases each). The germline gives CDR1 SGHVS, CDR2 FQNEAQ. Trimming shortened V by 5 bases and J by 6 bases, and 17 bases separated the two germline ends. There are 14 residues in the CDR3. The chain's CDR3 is CASSLRDGLGEQYF. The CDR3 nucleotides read TGTGCCAGCAGCCTAAGGGACGGCCTTGGCGAGCAGTACTTC.

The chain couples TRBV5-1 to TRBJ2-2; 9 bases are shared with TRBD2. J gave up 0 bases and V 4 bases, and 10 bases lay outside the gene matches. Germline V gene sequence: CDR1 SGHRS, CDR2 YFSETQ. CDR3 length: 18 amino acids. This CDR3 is CASSQATSGNANTGELFF. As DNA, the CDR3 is TGCGCCAGCAGCCAAGCGACTAGCGGAAACGCGAACACCGGGGAGCTGTTTTTT.

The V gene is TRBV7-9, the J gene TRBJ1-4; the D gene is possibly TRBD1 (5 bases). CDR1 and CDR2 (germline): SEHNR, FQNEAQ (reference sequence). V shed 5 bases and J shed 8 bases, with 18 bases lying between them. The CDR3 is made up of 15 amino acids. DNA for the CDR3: TGTGCCAGCAGCAAAGTGGACACCGGGTTCGAAAAACTGTTTTTT. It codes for CASSKVDTGFEKLFF.

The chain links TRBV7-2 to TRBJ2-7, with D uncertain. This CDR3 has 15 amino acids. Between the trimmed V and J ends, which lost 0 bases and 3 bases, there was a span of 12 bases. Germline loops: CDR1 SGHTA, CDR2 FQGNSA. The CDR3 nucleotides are TGTGCCAGCAGCTTAGCGGACGAGCCGCTCTACGAGCAGTACTTC. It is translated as CASSLADEPLYEQYF.

Written as DNA, the CDR3 is TGTGCCAGCAGTTACTCAACGGGGGGCTACACAGATACGCAGTATTTT. Protein sequence: CASSYSTGGYTDTQYF. V is TRBV6-5 and J is TRBJ2-3, with D perhaps TRBD2 (7 bases). Trimming removed 0 bases from V and 2 bases from J, with 12 bases in between. The CDR3 sequence is 16 residues long. From germline, CDR1 is MNHEY and CDR2 SVGAGI.